Below, 21 T cell receptor beta chains from the same sample are listed, as sequenced in a study of T cell responses to AZD1222 COVID-19 vaccine. Data came from immunoSEQ multiplex PCR; TCRdb stores just in-frame clones and leaves some out. The sample shows 95,000 to 150,000 clones, roughly 89% of them seen only once. The specimen was peripheral blood, collected on day 0 of AZD1222 vaccination. Receptors originate from an adult in good health.

This clone occurred once. DNA for the CDR3: TGTGCCAGCAAAGATCCAGGGGTCCTCTATGGCTACACCTTC. Protein: CASKDPGVLYGYTF. V usage is TRBV28 and J usage is TRBJ1-2; tentative D call: TRBD1 (6 bases). Germline V lookup: CDR1 MDHEN, CDR2 SYDVKM. The ends were cut back, 7 bases at V and 4 bases at J, with 16 bases in the middle. This CDR3 spans 14 amino acids.

The J gene is TRBJ1-5, the V gene TRBV30, with no clear D. The CDR3 runs 13 residues. Trimming cost V 1 base and J 3 bases, with 7 bases left between them. Germline CDR1 GTSNPN, CDR2 SVGIG (reference sequence). CDR3 nucleotides: TGTGCCTGGAGTGGGGTTATCAATCAGCCCCAGCATTTT. Residues: CAWSGVINQPQHF.

The chain uses TRBV7-9 and TRBJ2-1; 7 bases are a match to TRBD2. The CDR3 is 12 residues long. Looked up from germline, CDR1 is SEHNR and CDR2 is FQNEAQ (reference sequence). The ends lost 5 bases at V and 9 bases at J; junction bases unmatched: 4. CDR3 nucleotide sequence: TGTGCCAGCAGCCCGGGGGGTACTGAGCAGTTCTTC. Amino acid sequence: CASSPGGTEQFF.

This clone was counted once. The V gene is TRBV6-5, the J gene TRBJ2-7; 7 nucleotides align to TRBD1. The CDR3 is made up of 12 amino acids. The V segment lost 5 bases and the J segment 4 bases; nucleotides outside the gene matches: 2. The V gene's germline CDR1 is MNHEY and CDR2 SVGAGI. In DNA form, the CDR3 reads TGTGCCAGCAGTCGACAGGGTTACGAGCAGTACTTC. Amino acids: CASSRQGYEQYF.

This rearrangement joins TRBV10-2 to TRBJ1-2; the match to TRBD1 covers 8 bases. CDR1 WSHSY and CDR2 SAAADI come from the germline V gene. CDR3 size: 13 residues. V gave up 5 bases and J gave up 8 bases; unmatched junction bases: 7. The CDR3 loop is CASSYGQGWGYTF. The CDR3 DNA sequence: TGCGCCAGCAGTTATGGACAGGGCTGGGGCTACACCTTC.

This chain joins TRBV18 and TRBJ2-2; D is perhaps TRBD2 (6 bases). Germline V gives CDR1 KGHSH, CDR2 LQKENI. This CDR3 is built from 14 residues. V lost 4 bases and J lost 5, with 11 bases in between. The CDR3 is CASSREGGTGELFF. The CDR3, as DNA: TGTGCCAGCTCACGAGAAGGAGGGACCGGGGAGCTGTTTTTT. The full variable domain, completed using reference TRBV18 and TRBJ2-2, is NAGVMQNPRHLVRRRGQEARLRCSPMKGHSHVYWYRQLPEEGLKFMVYLQKENIIDESGMPKERFSAEFPKEGPSILRIQQVVRGDSAAYFCASSREGGTGELFFGEGSRLTVL.

This clone has only one observation. The chain uses TRBV7-3 and TRBJ2-2; no clear D gene. This CDR3 comprises 14 residues. Between the trimmed V and J ends, which lost 0 bases and 4 bases, there was a span of 6 bases. CDR1 is SGHTA and CDR2 is FQGTGA in the germline V gene. The CDR3 protein is CASSLTESTGELFF. The CDR3, as DNA: TGTGCCAGCAGCTTAACCGAGAGCACCGGGGAGCTGTTTTTT.

The chain uses TRBV7-8 and TRBJ1-2; no clear D. Germline lookup yields CDR1 SGHVS and CDR2 FQNEAQ. The CDR3 has 15 amino acids. Trimming cost V 2 bases and J 5 bases, with 15 bases left between them. Written as DNA, the CDR3 is TGTGCCAGCAGCTTAATACTGGAGGGAGGTTATGGCTACACCTTC. Translation: CASSLILEGGYGYTF. Drawing the rest from reference TRBV7-8 and TRBJ1-2, the complete variable domain is GAGVSQSPRYKVAKRGQDVALRCDPISGHVSLFWYQQALGQGPEFLTYFQNEAQLDKSGLPSDRFFAERPEGSVSTLKIQRTQQEDSAVYLCASSLILEGGYGYTFGSGTRLTVV.

This chain connects TRBV11-2 to TRBJ2-1, with TRBD2 matching over 9 bases. The CDR3 has 15 residues. The germline CDR1 and CDR2 sequences are SGHAT and FQNNGV. The V segment lost 2 bases and the J segment 7 bases; nucleotides outside the gene matches: 6. This chain's CDR3 is CASSLFAGGPNEQFF. CDR3 DNA sequence: TGTGCCAGCAGCTTATTTGCGGGGGGGCCGAATGAGCAGTTCTTC.

This chain uses TRBV11-3 with TRBJ2-3; D remains unclear. Trimming took 2 bases from V and 5 from J, leaving 8 bases between them. There are 13 residues in the CDR3. The germline V gene encodes CDR1 SGHNT and CDR2 YENEEA. CDR3 amino acids: CASSLKGIDTQYF. The CDR3 bases are TGTGCCAGCAGCTTAAAAGGGATAGATACGCAGTATTTT.

The J gene is TRBJ1-4, the V gene TRBV28; 7 bases match TRBD1. The CDR3 has 15 residues. The trim removed 2 bases at V and 5 bases at J, leaving 5 bases unmatched. In germline, CDR1 is MDHEN, CDR2 SYDVKM. The CDR3: CASSLEGAMNEKLFF. CDR3 DNA: TGTGCCAGCAGTTTAGAGGGGGCGATGAATGAAAAACTGTTTTTT. Full variable domain (rest looked up from reference TRBV28 and TRBJ1-4): DVKVTQSSRYLVKRTGEKVFLECVQDMDHENMFWYRQDPGLGLRLIYFSYDVKMKEKGDIPEGYSVSREKKERFSLILESASTNQTSMYLCASSLEGAMNEKLFFGSGTQLSVL.

The chain recombines TRBV30 with TRBJ2-7; D is uncertain. Trimming removed 0 bases at V and 4 bases at J, with 10 bases between. This CDR3 region has 13 residues. From germline, CDR1 is GTSNPN and CDR2 SVGIG (reference sequence). The DNA of the CDR3 is TGTGCCTGGAGTGTGGGCGCCACATACGAGCAGTACTTC. Protein: CAWSVGATYEQYF.

This clone has just one count. The chain links TRBV5-1 to TRBJ2-7; tentatively, D is TRBD2 (6 bases). V was clipped by 7 bases and J by 4 bases, with 18 bases between them. This CDR3 is built from 14 residues. Per the germline V gene, CDR1 is SGHRS and CDR2 is YFSETQ. For the CDR3, the DNA is TGCGCCAGCGGAGGGGAGGATTTCGGATACGAGCAGTACTTC. Protein product: CASGGEDFGYEQYF.

The chain recombines TRBV7-2 with TRBJ1-3; D is uncertain. V shed 1 base and J shed 11 bases, with 9 bases lying between them. This CDR3 has 12 residues. Germline loops: CDR1 SGHTA, CDR2 FQGNSA. DNA for the CDR3: TGTGCCAGCAGCTTAGGCAGGCTTGCCATATATTTT. Translating gives CASSLGRLAIYF.

The chain couples TRBV28 to TRBJ2-4; 7 nucleotides match TRBD1. The V and J ends lost 4 bases and 8 bases, in that order; junction bases with no gene match: 14. The CDR3 is 16 amino acids. The germline V gene encodes CDR1 MDHEN and CDR2 SYDVKM. This CDR3 is CASSSNPGQRSDIQYF. CDR3 DNA sequence: TGTGCCAGCAGTTCCAATCCGGGACAGAGATCGGACATTCAGTACTTC.

This rearrangement joins TRBV4-2 to TRBJ1-2; D gene uncertain. With 1 base removed from V and 7 bases from J, the gap between germline ends came to 13 bases. The CDR3 length is 14 residues. Germline V gives CDR1 LGHNA, CDR2 YNFKEQ. The CDR3 DNA is TGTGCCAGCAGCCAAGGGACCCTGGAACGTGGCTACACCTTC. This gives the protein CASSQGTLERGYTF.

V usage is TRBV5-6 and J usage is TRBJ2-7; the match to TRBD2 covers 8 bases. Germline V gene lookup returns CDR1 SGHDT and CDR2 YYEEEE. J was trimmed by 6 bases and V by 3 bases; bases with no gene match: 5. This CDR3 is built from 13 residues. Here the CDR3 DNA reads TGTGCCAGCAGCTCTCCGGGAGGGACCGAGCAGTACTTC. Translated, it gives CASSSPGGTEQYF.

This chain connects TRBV5-1 to TRBJ2-5; D uncertain. Trimming took off 0 bases at V and 5 bases at J, with 11 bases between the two ends. This CDR3 has 14 amino acids. Germline V gene data show CDR1 as SGHRS and CDR2 as YFSETQ. CDR3 sequence (DNA): TGCGCCAGCAGCTTGGTTACGCCGAGCGAGACCCAGTACTTC. Protein product: CASSLVTPSETQYF.

The V call is TRBV5-6, the J call TRBJ1-2, with TRBD1 identical over 11 bases. The CDR3 has 17 residues. The V gene end was trimmed by 2 bases and the J gene end by 6 bases; junction bases not matched to a gene: 12. Germline CDR1 SGHDT, CDR2 YYEEEE. Here the CDR3 DNA reads TGTGCCAGCAGCTTTATATGGTGGGGGACAGGGGGAGATGGCTACACCTTC. Translated, it gives CASSFIWWGTGGDGYTF.

This chain links TRBV18 with TRBJ2-7; 10 bases line up with TRBD1. The trim removed 0 bases at V and 5 bases at J, leaving 7 bases unmatched. Germline CDR1 KGHSH, CDR2 LQKENI. The CDR3 is 16 amino acids. CDR3 sequence: CASSPPSGTGENEQYF. CDR3 coding DNA: TGTGCCAGCTCACCACCTTCCGGGACAGGGGAAAACGAGCAGTACTTC.

The CDR3 spells CASSIGTGEAFF. For the CDR3, the DNA is TGTGCCAGCAGTATTGGGACAGGTGAAGCTTTCTTT. V usage is TRBV6-6 and J usage is TRBJ1-1; 8 bases are shared with TRBD1. J was trimmed by 7 bases and V by 5 bases; bases with no gene match: 3. The germline gives CDR1 MNHNY, CDR2 SVGAGI (reference sequence). CDR3 length: 12 amino acids.